This T cell receptor beta chain was sequenced during a study of CD8 T cells in Susac syndrome (dated by TCRdb to between 2018 and 2020). For context, the study as a whole: Of the Susac syndrome patients who were sequenced, roughly 8 were in clinical remission while roughly six had clinically active disease. At the time of blood withdrawal, Susac syndrome patients were either therapy-naive, taking corticosteroids (with some also receiving IVIg), or on IVIg alone. Repertoire sequencing was used to test whether CD8+ T cell activation and differentiation in Susac syndrome was antigen driven. What the work shows at the level of the full study, not this receptor alone: The number of individuals in the TCR sequencing and HLA analysis was acknowledged as relatively small. In the CD4+ T cell repertoire of Susac syndrome patients, clonal expansion was not detected.

A word on this clonotype: The target of this receptor is not known. Per-base qualities were not stored, and no clone one base away is much larger.

Compared with germline, V lacks 2 bases and J lacks 1 base; bases without a gene match: 8. The CDR3 starts with the cysteine, ends with the phenylalanine, and has 16 residues. Only CDR3 DNA remains: 48 bases, in frame from the first base. The germline V gene (reference sequence) gives CDR1 as GTSNPN and CDR2 as SVGIG. RNA was extracted using the RNeasy kit, and roughly 0.5 to 1 ug of the RNA was reverse transcribed with random hexamers. The immunoSEQ multiplex PCR assay, covering 54 Vbeta and 13 Jbeta segments, was used to amplify TCR beta CDR3 regions. To correct PCR amplification bias, a synthetic template baseline was used for both primer optimization and computational correction. The study's own analysis went as follows. Reads were annotated to V, D and J genes according to IMGT and were analyzed with immunoSEQ Analyzer, with only productive sequences retained. Clonality was calculated as one minus the Shannon entropy normalized by log2 of the number of productive unique sequences. For each patient and control, public and private clones were evaluated among the 100 most prevalent clones. Clones were defined as Susac-specific if absent from the healthy and MS cohorts, from 1052 published viral clones and from other ImmuneACCESS disease sequences. TCRdb applied fastp at Q25 and MiXCR to the public reads, then kept only in-frame beta chains. Identical CDR3 protein sequences are pooled into one entry, listed with their most common genes and DNA. The V and J calls come from TCRdb's annotation, not from the publication. Within this sample are under 200,000 distinct CDR3 sequences, with around 90% of them counted one time only. The ten largest clones take up 0.085% to 0.09% of the sample.

Peripheral blood CD8+ and CD4+ T cells from healthy donors, Susac syndrome patients and multiple sclerosis patients were profiled using high-throughput TCR beta sequencing. Recently defined diagnostic criteria for definite or probable disease were met by the Susac syndrome patients. CD8+ TEMRA cells were enriched by FACS, while bulk CD8+ and CD4+ T cells were purified by magnetic negative isolation. Blood was drawn into EDTA tubes, processed within 24 hours, and PBMCs were isolated by density gradient centrifugation. PBMCs intended for TCR sequencing were cryopreserved in liquid nitrogen and were subsequently thawed in a 37 degrees C water bath. The sorted or isolated CD4+, CD8+ and CD8+ TEMRA cells reached a purity of at least 90%.

This TCR was recovered from a human donor with Susac syndrome. The specimen sequenced was CD4+ T cells from PBMCs. The V and J genes are TRBV30 and TRBJ2-5, and 9 bases in between align with TRBD1. The sequence in DNA is TGTGCCTGGAGTTTACATTGGGACAGGGTCCAAGAGACCCAGTACTTC. It translates as CAWSLHWDRVQETQYF.